These T cell receptor beta chains were read from a single sample in a study of shared clonotypes between healthy human individuals. Sequencing used immunoSEQ multiplex PCR; TCRdb keeps in-frame clones, though not all of them. The data show about 2 million clones, with around 95% seen just once and roughly 0.13% held by the top ten. Sequenced: naive CD4+ T cells sorted from blood. Receptor source: a man aged 18 to 29 in good health. Both conserved end residues are part of each CDR3. The order of the fields is J gene, D gene, V gene, clone size, CDR3 protein, CDR3 DNA. D genes are given only for firm matches. Clone sizes are given selectively: once, few, many, or a class where the clone is expanded.

>TRBJ1-5|NA|TRBV6-6|NA
CASSERDQPQHF
TGTGCCAGCAGCGAGAGGGATCAGCCCCAGCATTTT
>TRBJ2-3|NA|TRBV29-1|NA
CSVSMGVPDTQYF
TGCAGCGTTTCTATGGGAGTGCCAGATACGCAGTATTTT
>TRBJ2-7|TRBD2|TRBV6-6|NA
CASSSLGVAGNYEQYF
TGTGCCAGCAGTTCCCTCGGGGTAGCGGGGAACTACGAGCAGTACTTC
>TRBJ2-1|NA|TRBV6-5|NA
CASSYSWGAIEQFF
TGTGCCAGCAGTTACTCGTGGGGGGCCATTGAGCAGTTCTTC
>TRBJ1-2|NA|TRBV4-1|NA
CASSQESGYTF
TGCGCCAGCAGCCAAGAAAGTGGCTACACCTTC
>TRBJ1-4|TRBD1|TRBV7-2|once
CASSLTGANEKLFF
TGTGCCAGCAGCTTGACAGGGGCTAATGAAAAACTGTTTTTT
>TRBJ2-3|NA|TRBV6-1|NA
CASSELGPGRTDTQYF
TGTGCCAGCAGTGAATTGGGCCCCGGACGCACAGATACGCAGTATTTT
>TRBJ2-1|TRBD2|TRBV7-9|NA
CASSLWMGLAGANEQFF
TGTGCCAGCAGCTTATGGATGGGACTAGCGGGAGCCAATGAGCAGTTCTTC
>TRBJ1-4|NA|TRBV6-5|NA
CASRGGSTTNEKLFF
TGTGCCAGCAGGGGCGGGAGCACAACTAATGAAAAACTGTTTTTT
>TRBJ2-3|NA|TRBV5-6|NA
CASSRLLSGVADTQYF
TGTGCCAGCAGCCGCCTTCTATCAGGTGTGGCAGATACGCAGTATTTT
>TRBJ2-7|NA|TRBV10-3|NA
CAISELGGGDEQYF
TGTGCCATCAGTGAGTTAGGGGGTGGGGACGAGCAGTACTTC
>TRBJ2-7|NA|TRBV6-6|NA
CASSESGHSYEQYF
TGTGCCAGCAGCGAATCGGGACATTCCTACGAGCAGTACTTC
>TRBJ2-5|NA|TRBV5-1|NA
CASSLGQGPGTQYF
TGCGCCAGCAGCTTGGGCCAGGGCCCGGGGACCCAGTACTTC
>TRBJ2-7|NA|TRBV4-1|NA
CASSQMDRYEQYF
TGCGCCAGCAGCCAGATGGACCGGTACGAGCAGTACTTC
>TRBJ2-3|NA|TRBV7-2|NA
CASSRLGNTDTQYF
TGTGCCAGCAGCCGTCTGGGAAACACAGATACGCAGTATTTT
>TRBJ2-1|NA|TRBV27|NA
CASSSTLVQFF
TGTGCCAGCAGCTCGACTTTGGTGCAGTTCTTC
>TRBJ2-7|NA|TRBV30|NA
CAWRPGHSYEQYF
TGTGCCTGGAGACCAGGGCACTCCTACGAGCAGTACTTC
>TRBJ1-1|TRBD1|TRBV7-8|NA
CASSQGQGTEAFF
TGTGCCAGCAGCCAAGGACAGGGCACTGAAGCTTTCTTT
>TRBJ2-2|TRBD1|TRBV11-3|once
CASSPTGQGNTGELFF
TGTGCCAGCAGCCCAACCGGACAGGGTAACACCGGGGAGCTGTTTTTT
>TRBJ1-1|NA|TRBV5-4|NA
CASSSPRGWTNTEAFF
TGTGCCAGCAGCTCACCCAGGGGTTGGACGAACACTGAAGCTTTCTTT
>TRBJ1-1|NA|TRBV10-3|once
CAISEGGTEAFF
TGTGCCATCAGTGAGGGGGGCACTGAAGCTTTCTTT
>TRBJ2-1|NA|TRBV6-5|few
CASSYAGLGNEQFF
TGTGCCAGCAGTTACGCGGGGTTGGGAAATGAGCAGTTCTTC
>TRBJ2-1|TRBD2|TRBV6-6|NA
CASRGRTSGSYNEQFF
TGTGCCAGCAGAGGAAGGACTAGCGGATCCTACAATGAGCAGTTCTTC
>TRBJ2-1|TRBD2|TRBV9|NA
CASSVGLAEYNEQFF
TGTGCCAGCAGCGTCGGACTAGCGGAGTACAATGAGCAGTTCTTC
>TRBJ2-7|NA|TRBV6-4|NA
CAPRVTGTYEQYF
TGTGCCCCCAGGGTCACAGGGACTTACGAGCAGTACTTC
>TRBJ1-1|NA|TRBV9|once
CASSPVVVRNTEAFF
TGTGCCAGCAGCCCGGTCGTGGTACGAAACACTGAAGCTTTCTTT
>TRBJ2-2|NA|TRBV7-2|NA
CASSLLTTNTGELFF
TGTGCCAGCAGCCTTCTAACTACGAACACCGGGGAGCTGTTTTTT
>TRBJ2-7|TRBD2|TRBV5-4|NA
CASSLLGEGYEQYF
TGTGCCAGCAGCTTGCTGGGGGAGGGGTACGAGCAGTACTTC
>TRBJ1-1|NA|TRBV10-2|NA
CASSDRMNTEAFF
TGCGCCAGCAGTGACAGGATGAACACTGAAGCTTTCTTT
>TRBJ1-5|NA|TRBV27|once
CASSLSGSSNQPQHF
TGTGCCAGCAGTTTATCAGGGTCGAGCAATCAGCCCCAGCATTTT
>TRBJ2-1|TRBD1|TRBV11-3|NA
CASSLQGANEQFF
TGTGCCAGCAGCTTACAGGGGGCCAATGAGCAGTTCTTC
>TRBJ2-2|TRBD1|TRBV2|NA
CASSEAPGQGYTGELFF
TGTGCCAGCAGTGAAGCCCCGGGACAGGGGTACACCGGGGAGCTGTTTTTT
>TRBJ2-1|NA|TRBV4-1|NA
CASSQDRRGRPRGPSDEQFF
TGCGCCAGCAGCCAAGACAGGAGGGGCCGGCCCCGGGGCCCAAGCGATGAGCAGTTCTTC
>TRBJ2-7|NA|TRBV20-1|NA
CPGDGPYEQYF
TGCCCTGGGGACGGACCCTACGAGCAGTACTTC
>TRBJ1-1|NA|TRBV7-2|once
CASSYRPAPGVNTEAFF
TGTGCCAGCAGCTACCGACCGGCACCGGGGGTGAACACTGAAGCTTTCTTT
>TRBJ1-2|TRBD1|TRBV6-6|NA
CASSYSGTGGYTF
TGTGCCAGCAGTTACTCGGGGACAGGTGGCTACACCTTC
>TRBJ2-6|TRBD1|TRBV5-1|NA
CASSEGQISGANVLTF
TGCGCCAGCAGCGAGGGACAGATCTCTGGGGCCAACGTCCTGACTTTC
>TRBJ2-7|TRBD2|TRBV4-3|NA
CASSPGASGSTVNEQYF
TGCGCCAGCAGCCCTGGAGCCAGCGGGAGTACGGTCAACGAGCAGTACTTC
>TRBJ2-7|NA|TRBV18|NA
CASSWAGYYEQYF
TGTGCCAGCTCCTGGGCGGGTTACTACGAGCAGTACTTC
>TRBJ1-5|NA|TRBV5-5|NA
CASSTDSFNQPQHF
TGTGCCAGCAGCACGGACAGTTTCAATCAGCCCCAGCATTTT
>TRBJ1-2|NA|TRBV10-3|NA
CAISPQGNYGYTF
TGTGCCATCAGCCCACAGGGTAACTATGGCTACACCTTC
>TRBJ2-5|NA|TRBV5-1|NA
CASSYPGETQYF
TGCGCCAGCAGCTACCCGGGTGAGACCCAGTACTTC
>TRBJ1-3|NA|TRBV30|NA
CATSMTDGNTIYF
TGTGCCACGTCTATGACAGACGGAAACACCATATATTTT
>TRBJ1-2|NA|TRBV10-3|NA
CAISESFEGYTF
TGTGCCATCAGTGAGTCGTTCGAGGGCTACACCTTC
>TRBJ2-5|TRBD2|TRBV4-1|NA
CASSQSPGLAGETQYF
TGCGCCAGCAGCCAATCGCCGGGACTAGCTGGAGAGACCCAGTACTTC
>TRBJ2-2|TRBD1|TRBV19|NA
CASRPTDRGVDTGELFF
TGTGCCAGTAGACCCACCGACAGGGGGGTCGACACCGGGGAGCTGTTTTTT
>TRBJ1-1|NA|TRBV18|NA
CASSTFKTGTEAFF
TGTGCCAGCTCAACATTTAAGACCGGCACTGAAGCTTTCTTT
>TRBJ1-4|NA|TRBV4-1|NA
CASSQDSQSGKLFF
TGCGCCAGCAGCCAAGATAGCCAGTCGGGAAAACTGTTTTTT
>TRBJ2-7|NA|TRBV30|NA
CAWSVWGRGTYEQYF
TGTGCCTGGAGTGTTTGGGGCAGGGGGACTTACGAGCAGTACTTC
>TRBJ2-4|NA|TRBV2|NA
CASNNELAKNIQYF
TGTGCCAGCAATAATGAACTAGCCAAAAACATTCAGTACTTC
>TRBJ1-1|NA|TRBV6-1|NA
CASSETTEAFF
TGTGCCAGCAGTGAAACAACTGAAGCTTTCTTT
>TRBJ2-7|TRBD1|TRBV7-2|NA
CASSLATGGTYEQYF
TGTGCCAGCAGCTTAGCGACAGGGGGGACCTACGAGCAGTACTTC
>TRBJ1-1|TRBD1|TRBV9|NA
CASSPWGDRGNTEAFF
TGTGCCAGCAGCCCTTGGGGGGACAGGGGGAACACTGAAGCTTTCTTT
>TRBJ2-7|TRBD2|TRBV2|NA
CASRERSGINYEQYF
TGTGCCAGCAGGGAACGTAGCGGGATTAACTACGAGCAGTACTTC
>TRBJ1-5|NA|TRBV19|NA
CASSIRFQPQHF
TGTGCCAGTAGTATCCGTTTCCAGCCCCAGCATTTT
>TRBJ2-3|NA|TRBV7-9|NA
CASSLGLAGSTDTQYF
TGTGCCAGCAGCTTAGGGTTAGCAGGAAGCACAGATACGCAGTATTTT
>TRBJ1-5|NA|TRBV7-2|NA
CASSLKGGQPQHF
TGTGCCAGCAGCCTTAAGGGGGGTCAGCCCCAGCATTTT